These 2 T cell receptor beta chains originate from one sample sequenced in a study of T cell responses to AZD1222 COVID-19 vaccine (dated by TCRdb to the early 2020s). Receptor amplification or capture employed the immunoSEQ multiplex PCR assay. The immuneACCESS repertoire file appears here via TCRdb, limited to in-frame rearrangements. These files lack a portion of the clones; in checked studies, under half of the deficit traces to unresolved V genes, and the cause of the others is not known. Within this sample are roughly 140,000 clones, with over 70% of them counted one time only. Of the sample, about a tenth is held by the ten largest clones. Read against the paper, the sample's time point label means: about 28 days (+/-7) after the second vaccine dose. The sequencing used peripheral blood, collected 28 days after the second AZD1222 dose. These receptors originate from an adult who received the AZD1222 COVID-19 vaccine.

V gene TRBV28 combines with J gene TRBJ1-1; perhaps TRBD1 as D (6 bases). This CDR3 comprises 15 residues. V was pared by 5 bases and J by 1 base, with 14 bases between. Germline V gives CDR1 MDHEN, CDR2 SYDVKM. The CDR3 loop is CASSPLGTPNTEAFF. The CDR3 coding sequence is TGTGCCAGCAGTCCTCTCGGGACACCGAACACTGAAGCTTTCTTT. The variable domain in full, completed from reference TRBV28 and TRBJ1-1, reads DVKVTQSSRYLVKRTGEKVFLECVQDMDHENMFWYRQDPGLGLRLIYFSYDVKMKEKGDIPEGYSVSREKKERFSLILESASTNQTSMYLCASSPLGTPNTEAFFGQGTRLTVV.

The V call is TRBV21-1, the J call TRBJ1-5; TRBD1, the D gene given by the table, was not confirmed from the DNA. TRBV21-1 is annotated as a pseudogene. CDR3 size: 18 residues. CDR3 region: CASSKVQGGIVGNQPQHF. The CDR3 DNA follows: TGTGCCAGCAGCAAAGTACAGGGGGGGATAGTAGGCAATCAGCCCCAGCATTTT.